The 3 T cell receptor beta chains presented below share a single source sample, sequenced in a study of blood T cells in healthy people across ages. Next came a second PCR, run for roughly 7 to 12 cycles, which used a sample-barcoded 5' primer along with a J-beta primer mix. TCRdb redid the calling of the 5' RACE reads with MiXCR, one entry per CDR3 protein. The repertoire consists of roughly 2 million distinct CDR3 sequences, with roughly 52% occurring once and the leading ten covering 2.1%. Sequenced sample: blood. These receptors were obtained from a woman aged 35 to 49 in good health.

The J gene is TRBJ1-4, the V gene TRBV7-6; D is undetermined. Trimming took 5 bases from V and 5 from J, leaving 18 bases between them. This CDR3 has 16 amino acids. Germline V gene data show CDR1 as SGHVS and CDR2 as FNYEAQ. CDR3 sequence (DNA): TGTGCCAGCAGCCCTACGGTGACAAGACCGAATGAAAAACTGTTTTTT. Translated: CASSPTVTRPNEKLFF.

The chain employs TRBV4-1 and TRBJ2-1, with TRBD2 identical over 7 bases. Germline values: CDR1 MGHRA, CDR2 YSYEKL. Trimming removed 2 bases from V and 12 bases from J; junction bases left unmatched: 1. The CDR3 runs to 11 residues. CDR3 bases: TGCGCCAGCAGCCAATCGGGGGGGCAGTTCTTC. It yields the protein CASSQSGGQFF.

This chain links TRBV11-2 with TRBJ1-5; D is unresolved. Germline CDR1 and CDR2: SGHAT and FQNNGV. The CDR3 runs 14 residues. Trimming took off 1 base at V and 6 bases at J, with 10 bases between the two ends. CDR3: CASSLGAGFQPQHF. CDR3 coding DNA: TGTGCCAGCAGCTTAGGAGCGGGTTTTCAGCCCCAGCATTTT.